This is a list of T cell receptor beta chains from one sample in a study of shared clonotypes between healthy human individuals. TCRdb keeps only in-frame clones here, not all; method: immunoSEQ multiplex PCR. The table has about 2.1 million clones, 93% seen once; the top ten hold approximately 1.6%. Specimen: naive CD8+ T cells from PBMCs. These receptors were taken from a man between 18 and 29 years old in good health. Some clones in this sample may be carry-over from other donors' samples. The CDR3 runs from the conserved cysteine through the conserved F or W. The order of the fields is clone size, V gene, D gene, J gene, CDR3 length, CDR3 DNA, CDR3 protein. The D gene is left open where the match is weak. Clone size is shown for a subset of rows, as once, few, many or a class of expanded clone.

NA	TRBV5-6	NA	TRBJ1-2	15	TGTGCCAGCAGCTTGGGGGGGGCGAATCCCTATGGCTACACCTTC	CASSLGGANPYGYTF
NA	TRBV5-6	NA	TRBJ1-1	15	TGTGCCAGCAGCCTCCTAAGCTCGGGTAACACTGAAGCTTTCTTT	CASSLLSSGNTEAFF
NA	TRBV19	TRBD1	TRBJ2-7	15	TGTGCCAGTAGTATGTTGTCAGGACAGGTGAGCGAGCAGTACTTC	CASSMLSGQVSEQYF
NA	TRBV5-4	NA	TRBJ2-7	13	TGTGCCAGCAGCAAGGACCCGGTTTACGAGCAGTACTTC	CASSKDPVYEQYF
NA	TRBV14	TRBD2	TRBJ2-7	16	TGTGCCAGCAGCCAAAGACTAGCGGGGGCCCCCTACGAGCAGTACTTC	CASSQRLAGAPYEQYF
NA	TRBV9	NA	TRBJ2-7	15	TGTGCCAGCAGCGTAGGTGCCAGGGAAGACCACGAGCAGTACTTC	CASSVGAREDHEQYF
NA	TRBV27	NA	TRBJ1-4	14	TGTGCCAGCAGAACCAGAACGGGAGATGAAAAACTGTTTTTT	CASRTRTGDEKLFF
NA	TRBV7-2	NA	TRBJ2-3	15	TGTGCCAGCAGCTTAGCGCTACAGGGCACAGATACGCAGTATTTT	CASSLALQGTDTQYF
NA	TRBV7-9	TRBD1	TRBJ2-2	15	TGTGCCAGCAGCCTCGGGACAGGAGTTACCGGGGAGCTGTTTTTT	CASSLGTGVTGELFF
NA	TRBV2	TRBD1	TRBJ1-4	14	TGTGCCAGCAGCCGAGGGACAGGGAGTGAAAAACTGTTTTTT	CASSRGTGSEKLFF
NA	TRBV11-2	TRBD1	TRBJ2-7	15	TGTGCCAGCAGCTCTCTCGGACAGGGGGCTGGGGAGCAGTACTTC	CASSSLGQGAGEQYF
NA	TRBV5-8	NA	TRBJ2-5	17	TGTGCCAGCAGCTTGGTCATCGTCAGGGTCGCCGGGGAGACCCAGTACTTC	CASSLVIVRVAGETQYF
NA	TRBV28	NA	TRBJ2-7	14	TGTGCCAGCAGTTTAATAGCGGAGGCGGACGAGCAGTACTTC	CASSLIAEADEQYF
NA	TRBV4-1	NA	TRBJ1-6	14	TGCGCCAGCAGCTCGGGACAAACTTCATCACCCCTCCACTTT	CASSSGQTSSPLHF
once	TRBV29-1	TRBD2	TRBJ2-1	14	TGCAGCGTTATGACTAGCGGGAGCCGGAATGAGCAGTTCTTC	CSVMTSGSRNEQFF
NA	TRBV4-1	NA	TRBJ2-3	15	TGCGCCAGCAGCCAATACGAACAGACAACAGATACGCAGTATTTT	CASSQYEQTTDTQYF
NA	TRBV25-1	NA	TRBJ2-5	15	TGTGCCAGCAGTGACCCTTTCGGTACTGCGGAGACCCAGTACTTC	CASSDPFGTAETQYF
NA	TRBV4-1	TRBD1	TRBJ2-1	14	TGCGCCAGCAGCCAGAGCGCAGGGGGCAATGAGCAGTTCTTC	CASSQSAGGNEQFF
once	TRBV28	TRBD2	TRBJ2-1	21	TGTGCCAGCAGTTCAATCCACCAGGGACTAGCGGGAGGCCCGAAGGACAATGAGCAGTTCTTC	CASSSIHQGLAGGPKDNEQFF
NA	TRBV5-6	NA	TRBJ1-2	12	TGTGCCAGCAGCGGAACTAACTATGGCTACACCTTC	CASSGTNYGYTF
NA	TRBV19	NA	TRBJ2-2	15	TGTGCCAGTAGTATAACAGTGGCACCGACCGGGGAGCTGTTTTTT	CASSITVAPTGELFF
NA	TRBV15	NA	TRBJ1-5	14	TGTGCCACCAGCGGCCCGGGGAGGCCTCAGCCCCAGCATTTT	CATSGPGRPQPQHF
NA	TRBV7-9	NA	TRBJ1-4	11	TGTGCCAGCAGCAGGAATGAAAAACTGTTTTTT	CASSRNEKLFF
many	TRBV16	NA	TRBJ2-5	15	TGTGCCAGCAGCCAATGGCGACTCATGGAGGAGACCCAGTACTTC	CASSQWRLMEETQYF
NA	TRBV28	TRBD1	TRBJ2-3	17	TGTGCCAGCAGTACCCACAGGGGGTTGATAGTCGCAGATACGCAGTATTTT	CASSTHRGLIVADTQYF
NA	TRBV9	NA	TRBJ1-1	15	TGTGCCAGCAGCGCATCAGGACGGGGGAACACTGAAGCTTTCTTT	CASSASGRGNTEAFF
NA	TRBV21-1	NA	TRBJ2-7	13	TGTGCCAGCAGCGAGCAGGGGCCCTACGAGCAGTACTTC	CASSEQGPYEQYF
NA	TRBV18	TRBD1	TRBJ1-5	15	TGTGCCAGCTCACCGACAGGGTTCAGCAATCAGCCCCAGCATTTT	CASSPTGFSNQPQHF
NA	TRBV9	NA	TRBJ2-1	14	TGTGCCAGCAGCGTAGGGGGGCTTGGTAATGAGCAGTTCTTC	CASSVGGLGNEQFF
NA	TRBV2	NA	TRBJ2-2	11	TGTGCCAGCACGTCTGGTGGGGAGCTGTTTTTT	CASTSGGELFF
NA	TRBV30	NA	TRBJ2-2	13	TGTGCCTGGGGAGTGGGTGTGCCCGGGGAGCTGTTTTTT	CAWGVGVPGELFF